One T cell receptor (beta chain) is described in this entry. Its antigen is not identified. The CDR3 length is 17 residues. Per germline, CDR1 SNHLY and CDR2 FYNNEI. Germline trimming cut 6 bases from V and 2 bases from J; bases unmatched to any gene: 13. This record comes from a study of chemoradiotherapy in HPV16-positive cancers. The overall study: A couple of HPV16-positive patients' cells yielded candidate HPV-specific clones and common motifs. Broader study findings: Only a couple of HPV16-positive patients supplied the functional HPV-specificity definition. Non-HPV-specific T cells did not expand in tumors during treatment, whereas candidate HPV-specific clones and E7-related motifs did.

Clones were sequenced by immunoSEQ multiplex PCR, and TCRdb holds only the in-frame ones, with some missing. This sample has about 6,200 clones, with 75% to 85% found just once. The clonotype comes from a human donor with HPV-associated anogenital cancer. The specimen comprised tumor tissue, sampled from a patient who underwent chemoradiotherapy. The rearrangement joins TRBV2 to TRBJ2-3; 8 bases fit TRBD2. The CDR3 coding sequence is TGTGCCAGCAGCCTAACGAAGCGGGGGCCGTCCACAGATACGCAGTATTTT. Translating gives CASSLTKRGPSTDTQYF.